The T cell receptor beta chain described here comes from a study of ipilimumab plus nivolumab after autologous stem cell transplantation. Dosing: nivolumab 3 mg/kg IV, weeks 1, 4, 7, 10, then every two weeks to week 26. This clone came up a few times. Its antigen is as yet unknown. The study's findings and limits: TCR repertoire, Treg phenotype and gut microbiota reportedly support more study of this approach.

Profiled with immunoSEQ multiplex PCR; TCRdb holds only in-frame clones, not every one. The profile shows roughly 25,000 clones, about 86% of them singletons. The CDR3 sequence is 12 residues long. The V end lost 0 bases, the J end lost 4 bases, and 4 bases lay between the germline ends. Germline lookup yields CDR1 SGHTA and CDR2 FQGNSA. Sequenced material: PBMCs, taken in a trial of ipilimumab plus nivolumab as post-transplant consolidation. The chain combines TRBV7-2 with TRBJ2-7; no reliable D call. This TCR was recovered from a male donor with diffuse large B-cell lymphoma. The CDR3 loop reads CASSLADYEQYF. In DNA, the CDR3 is TGTGCCAGCAGCTTAGCAGATTACGAGCAGTACTTC.